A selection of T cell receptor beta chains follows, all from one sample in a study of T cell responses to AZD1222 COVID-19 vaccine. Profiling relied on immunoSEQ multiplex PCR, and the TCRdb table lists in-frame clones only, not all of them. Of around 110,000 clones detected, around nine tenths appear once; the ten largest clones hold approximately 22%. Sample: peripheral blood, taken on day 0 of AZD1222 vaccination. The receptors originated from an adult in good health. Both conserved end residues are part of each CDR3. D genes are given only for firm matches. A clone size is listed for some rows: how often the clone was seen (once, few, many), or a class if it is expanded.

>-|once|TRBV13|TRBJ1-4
CASSLGGGVDENEKLFF
TGTGCCAGCAGCCTAGGGGGAGGGGTTGACGAGAATGAAAAACTGTTTTTT
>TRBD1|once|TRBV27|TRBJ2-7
CASSFGTASSYEQYF
TGTGCCAGCAGTTTTGGGACAGCCTCTTCCTACGAGCAGTACTTC
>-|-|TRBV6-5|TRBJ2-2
CASMDPGYSGELFF
TGTGCCAGCATGGATCCGGGGTATAGCGGGGAGCTGTTTTTT
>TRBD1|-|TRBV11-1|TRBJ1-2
CASSLGTGPRDGYTF
TGTGCCAGCAGCTTGGGGACAGGGCCCCGTGATGGCTACACCTTC
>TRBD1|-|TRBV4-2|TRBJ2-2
CASSLPGQGGIGELFF
TGTGCCAGCAGCCTTCCGGGACAGGGCGGCATCGGGGAGCTGTTTTTT
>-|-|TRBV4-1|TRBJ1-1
CASSLGQSTEAFF
TGCGCCAGCAGCCTTGGACAGAGCACTGAAGCTTTCTTT
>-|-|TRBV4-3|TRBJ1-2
CASSQEPPGATIYGYTF
TGCGCCAGCAGCCAAGAACCCCCCGGGGCGACCATCTATGGCTACACCTTC
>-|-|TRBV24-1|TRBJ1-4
CATSDPRVGEKLFF
TGTGCCACCAGTGATCCTAGGGTCGGTGAAAAACTGTTTTTT
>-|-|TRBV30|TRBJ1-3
CAWSEGLSGNTIYF
TGTGCCTGGAGTGAGGGGCTCTCTGGAAACACCATATATTTT
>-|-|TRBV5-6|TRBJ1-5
CASSSLNQPQHF
TGTGCCAGCAGCTCCCTCAATCAGCCCCAGCATTTT
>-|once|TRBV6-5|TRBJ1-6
CASSYDSLYNSPLHF
TGTGCCAGCAGTTACGACAGTTTATATAATTCACCCCTCCACTTT
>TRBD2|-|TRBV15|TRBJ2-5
CATSRDRLTSGQETQYF
TGTGCCACCAGCAGAGATAGGTTAACTAGCGGACAAGAGACCCAGTACTTC
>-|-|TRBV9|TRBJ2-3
CASSVGPLYTDTQYF
TGTGCCAGCAGCGTAGGACCCCTATACACAGATACGCAGTATTTT
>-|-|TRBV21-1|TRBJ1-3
CASIGREMSGNTIYF
TGTGCCAGTATCGGACGGGAGATGTCTGGAAACACCATATATTTT
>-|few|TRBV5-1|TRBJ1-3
CASSLGLVSGNTIYF
TGCGCCAGCAGCTTGGGACTTGTCTCTGGAAACACCATATATTTT
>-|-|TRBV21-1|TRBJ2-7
CASSNFRALSYEQYF
TGTGCCAGCAGCAATTTTAGGGCGCTTTCCTACGAGCAGTACTTC
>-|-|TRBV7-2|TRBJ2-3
CASSPYIDTQYF
TGTGCCAGCAGCCCATATATCGATACGCAGTATTTT
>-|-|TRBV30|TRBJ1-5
CAWSVLSGPDQPQHF
TGTGCCTGGAGTGTACTGAGTGGGCCCGATCAGCCCCAGCATTTT
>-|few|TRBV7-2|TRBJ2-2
CASSLTRNTGELFF
TGTGCCAGCAGCTTAACAAGAAACACCGGGGAGCTGTTTTTT
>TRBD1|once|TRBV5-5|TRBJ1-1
CASSFGWTGGEAFF
TGTGCCAGCAGCTTTGGTTGGACAGGGGGGGAAGCTTTCTTT
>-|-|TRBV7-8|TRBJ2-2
CASSSGGGNTGELFF
TGTGCCAGCAGCTCAGGGGGGGGAAACACCGGGGAGCTGTTTTTT
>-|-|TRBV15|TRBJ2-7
CATSIHTGMGNYEQYF
TGTGCCACCAGCATACATACAGGAATGGGGAATTACGAGCAGTACTTC
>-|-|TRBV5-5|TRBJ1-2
CASSLSVQVANYGYTF
TGTGCCAGCAGCTTATCAGTGCAGGTGGCTAACTATGGCTACACCTTC
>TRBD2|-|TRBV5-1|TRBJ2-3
CASSQKAGERTDTQYF
TGCGCCAGCTCCCAAAAAGCGGGGGAGAGGACAGATACGCAGTATTTT
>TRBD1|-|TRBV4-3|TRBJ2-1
CASSQNGQAYNEQFF
TGCGCCAGCAGCCAAAATGGACAGGCTTACAATGAGCAGTTCTTC
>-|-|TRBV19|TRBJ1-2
CASRQETGGYTF
TGTGCCAGTAGGCAGGAGACAGGCGGCTACACCTTC
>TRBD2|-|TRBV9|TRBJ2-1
CASSTPAGGYNEQFF
TGTGCCAGCAGCACCCCCGCGGGGGGTTACAATGAGCAGTTCTTC
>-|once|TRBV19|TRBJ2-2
CASSWRGTGELFF
TGTGCCAGCTCCTGGAGGGGTACCGGGGAGCTGTTTTTT
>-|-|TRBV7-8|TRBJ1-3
CASSPGWPRQLNSGNTIYF
TGTGCCAGCAGCCCCGGGTGGCCCCGACAGCTCAACTCTGGAAACACCATATATTTT
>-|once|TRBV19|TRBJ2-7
CASFRGEQYF
TGTGCCAGTTTTAGGGGCGAGCAGTACTTC
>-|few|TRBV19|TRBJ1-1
CASTSEAAGTEAFF
TGTGCCAGTACGTCGGAGGCTGCGGGCACTGAAGCTTTCTTT
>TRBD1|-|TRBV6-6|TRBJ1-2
CASSYRQGDRMDGYTF
TGTGCCAGCAGTTACAGGCAGGGGGACAGGATGGATGGCTACACCTTC
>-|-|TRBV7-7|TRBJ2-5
CASSLQGLAETQYF
TGTGCCAGCAGCTTGCAGGGTTTGGCAGAGACCCAGTACTTC
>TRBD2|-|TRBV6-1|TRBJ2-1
CASSGTEGLAYNEQFF
TGTGCCAGCAGTGGCACAGAGGGACTAGCGTACAATGAGCAGTTCTTC
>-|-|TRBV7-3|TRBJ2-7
CASSLIYRDRYEQYF
TGTGCCAGCAGCTTAATTTATAGGGATCGGTACGAGCAGTACTTC
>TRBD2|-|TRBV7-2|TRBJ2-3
CASSSVGGTHTDTQYF
TGTGCCAGCAGCTCAGTCGGGGGGACCCACACAGATACGCAGTATTTT
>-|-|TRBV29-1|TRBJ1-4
CSVEEGRDGNEKLFF
TGCAGCGTTGAAGAGGGGCGGGACGGTAATGAAAAACTGTTTTTT
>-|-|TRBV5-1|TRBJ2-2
CASSYTGELFF
TGCGCCAGCAGTTATACCGGGGAGCTGTTTTTT
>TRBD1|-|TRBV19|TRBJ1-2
CASSRKQGALYYGYTF
TGTGCCAGTAGTAGAAAACAGGGGGCGCTTTACTATGGCTACACCTTC
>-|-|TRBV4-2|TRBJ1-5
CASSQGGQPQHF
TGTGCCAGCAGCCAAGGAGGACAGCCCCAGCATTTT
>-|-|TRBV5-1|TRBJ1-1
CASSLPQVNTEAFF
TGCGCCAGCAGCTTGCCACAGGTCAACACTGAAGCTTTCTTT